Sequencing of this T cell receptor (beta chain) was carried out in a study of blood T cell repertoires in COVID-19. Study at large: Whether acute or convalescent, the COVID-19 samples came from the United States, Italy and Spain.

V shed 1 base and J shed 1 base, with 8 bases lying between them. The CDR3 length is 15 residues. Germline V gives CDR1 SGHAT, CDR2 FQNNGV. The repertoire was sequenced with immunoSEQ multiplex PCR; TCRdb's copy has only in-frame clones and lacks some. The data show about 280,000 clones, roughly 91% seen once. The table lists this clone with a few counts. All recovered Cohort 3 donors got two negative PCRs, got clearance, or saw symptom resolution. The clonotype was recovered from a woman between 55 and 75 years old who had recovered from COVID-19. The specimen was PBMCs or T cells enriched from blood (not recorded which). The chain uses TRBV11-2 and TRBJ1-5; no definite D call. Here the CDR3 DNA reads TGTGCCAGCAGCTTAGCGGGAGGAAGCAATCAGCCCCAGCATTTT. It translates to CASSLAGGSNQPQHF.